This T cell receptor beta chain stems from a study of shared clonotypes between healthy human individuals. A remark on this clone: No antigen is known for it.

Germline loops: CDR1 SQVTM, CDR2 ANQGSEA. Trimming cost V 5 bases and J 3 bases; bases outside gene matches: 10. The CDR3 consists of 15 residues. Broader study findings: Sequencing of the sorted subsets was shown by rarefaction to be incomplete despite large depth.

The assay was immunoSEQ multiplex PCR, and TCRdb's table has in-frame clones only and misses some. This repertoire shows over 1.5 million clones, 95% to 99% found once; its top ten account for less than 0.55%. This chain connects TRBV29-1 to TRBJ2-7, with TRBD2 identical over 10 bases. Sequences were obtained from naive CD4+ T cells sorted from blood. Subset indicated: CD45RA+ positively selected. The TCR comes from a man aged 30-40 years in good health. This CDR3 reads CSVRSSGRRDYEQYF. The CDR3 DNA sequence: TGCAGCGTTCGATCTAGCGGGAGAAGGGACTACGAGCAGTACTTC.